The clone carrying this TCR beta chain is medium-sized (0.01 to 0.1%) by share. Its target is not known. This entry is derived from a study of intratumoral heterogeneity in liver cancer. Study-wide background: With a median age of roughly 60 years, most patients were men.

V was shortened by 8 bases and J by 4 bases, with 14 bases between the two germline ends. CDR1 and CDR2 from the germline V gene are SNHLY and FYNNEI. The length of the CDR3 is 13 residues. Patients had early-stage hepatocellular carcinoma, untreated before resection. No macroscopic necrosis or hemorrhage was seen in sampled areas. Repertoires were generated with immunoSEQ multiplex PCR, while TCRdb's copy carries only in-frame clones and drops some. Here the sample spans 20,000 to 25,000 clones, around 75% being singletons. Regarding the study as a whole: A noted limitation was under-sampling of tumor-infiltrating lymphocytes.

This TCR came from a woman in her 70s with hepatocellular carcinoma. The specimen comprised tumor-adjacent normal tissue, sampled before any cancer treatment. J is TRBJ1-2 and V is TRBV2, with D tentatively TRBD1 (6 bases). CDR3 region: CASWSGGGYGYTF. As DNA, the CDR3 is TGTGCCAGCTGGAGTGGGGGCGGCTATGGCTACACCTTC.